The 31 T cell receptor beta chains reported below all come from one sample, sequenced in a study of post-analysis software for immune sequencing data. Study-wide results and caveats: The study found TRBV5-6, TRBV5-1 and TRBV20-1 among a few TRBV segments more frequent in patients than controls.

Presence of unique molecular identifiers characterized the TCR beta cDNA libraries. TCRdb analysed the PCR reads with MiXCR anew, one entry per CDR3 protein. The sample lists hundreds of thousands of distinct CDR3 sequences; approximately 30% were seen once. Antigens of these TCRs are unknown. The source material was blood. These receptors all come from a girl aged 5 to 17 with multiple sclerosis.

The CDR3 protein is CASSQDPASKGNIQYF. The CDR3 nucleotides are TGCGCCAGCAGCCAAGATCCTGCTAGTAAGGGAAACATTCAGTACTTC. The chain links TRBV4-1 to TRBJ2-4; D remains unclear. Deletions cut 0 bases from V and 6 bases from J, with 15 bases between. This CDR3 has 16 residues. Germline V gene sequence: CDR1 MGHRA, CDR2 YSYEKL.

In regard to this clonotype: The junction and the germline gene differ at one end; a read error may be behind it. The chain employs TRBV20-1 and TRBJ1-5, with D perhaps TRBD1 (5 bases). CDR1 DFQATT and CDR2 SNEGSKA come from the germline V gene (reference sequence). The CDR3 extends over 14 amino acids. The CDR3 DNA sequence: TGCAGTGCTAGACAGGGACTACCCAATCAACCCCAGCATTTT. Translation: CSARQGLPNQPQHF.

The rearrangement joins TRBV24-1 to TRBJ2-3; D remains ambiguous. V lost 3 bases and J 4 bases, leaving 7 bases between the germline ends. The CDR3 sequence is 13 residues long. From germline, CDR1 is KGHDR and CDR2 SFDVKD. CDR3 amino acids: CATSDRWADTQYF. CDR3 in DNA: TGTGCCACCAGTGATCGTTGGGCAGATACGCAGTATTTT.

The sample holds one count of this clonotype. At one end the junction does not follow the germline gene, possibly because of a read error. The DNA for the CDR3 is TGTGTCAGCACGGGACTGGCCTCCTACGGGCAGTACTTC. It translates to CVSTGLASYGQYF. The chain carries TRBV6-5 and TRBJ2-5; weak D call: TRBD2 (6 bases). CDR3 length: 13 residues. Germline V CDR1 and CDR2: MNHEY, SVGAGI.

This clonotype has a handful of counts. The chain couples TRBV11-2 to TRBJ2-6; possibly TRBD2 for D (6 bases). The CDR3 extends over 13 amino acids. The V gene's germline CDR1 is SGHAT and CDR2 FQNNGV. V was cut by 5 bases and J by 15 bases, with 17 bases left in between. The CDR3 nucleotides are TGTGCCAGCAGCCTAGGCATAGGAGGGGCCCTGACTTTC. It translates to CASSLGIGGALTF.

The chain recombines TRBV5-1 with TRBJ2-7; TRBD2 aligns across 10 bases. With 7 bases clipped from V and 5 bases from J, the junction kept 6 bases outside the gene matches. The CDR3 runs 13 residues. The germline V gene encodes CDR1 SGHRS and CDR2 YFSETQ. CDR3 in amino acids: CASRRGLANEQYF. The CDR3 DNA reads as TGCGCCAGCCGCCGGGGACTAGCGAACGAGCAGTACTTC.

This clonotype turned up a few times. The gene calls are TRBV20-1 and TRBJ2-3; 8 bases align to TRBD2. This CDR3 has 14 amino acids. The ends lost 3 bases at V and 4 bases at J; junction bases unmatched: 6. Germline V gene sequence: CDR1 DFQATT, CDR2 SNEGSKA (reference sequence). The CDR3 sequence: CSASWREEPDTQYF. The CDR3 coding sequence is TGCAGTGCTAGTTGGCGGGAGGAACCAGATACGCAGTATTTT.

This clonotype came up a few times. The chain employs TRBV3-1 and TRBJ2-1; TRBD2 matches 10 bases. V trimming: 0 bases; J trimming: 9 bases; junction bases outside the gene matches: 8. Germline V gives CDR1 LGHDT, CDR2 YNNKEL (reference sequence). This CDR3 region has 16 residues. The CDR3 DNA follows: TGTGCCAGCAGCCAAGATGCAGCTAGCGGGAGCGGTGAGCAGTTCTTC. This codes for CASSQDAASGSGEQFF.

The chain combines TRBV10-2 with TRBJ2-1, with D hard to call. This CDR3 is built from 12 residues. CDR1 is WSHSY, CDR2 SAAADI, per germline. V was cut by 0 bases and J by 10 bases, with 7 bases left in between. The CDR3: CASSESTLEQFF. CDR3 nucleotide sequence: TGCGCCAGCAGTGAGTCGACTCTGGAGCAGTTCTTC.

This chain connects TRBV20-1 to TRBJ1-2; D may be TRBD1 (6 bases). The ends were cut back, 0 bases at V and 8 bases at J, with 22 bases in the middle. Germline V lookup: CDR1 DFQATT, CDR2 SNEGSKA (reference sequence). There are 16 residues in the CDR3. The DNA of the CDR3 is TGCAGTGCTAGAGATGGGGGGCGAGGAATAGGTTTCGGCTACACCTTC. Translated: CSARDGGRGIGFGYTF.

The J gene is TRBJ2-5, the V gene TRBV29-1; 7 nucleotides agree with TRBD1. The CDR3 has 14 amino acids. Trimming removed 8 bases from V and 0 bases from J; junction bases left unmatched: 9. Germline loops: CDR1 SQVTM, CDR2 ANQGSEA. The CDR3 DNA is TGCAGCCTTAGGGGACAGACCGACCAAGAGACCCAGTACTTC. Encoded protein: CSLRGQTDQETQYF. Filled out from reference TRBV29-1 and TRBJ2-5, the complete variable domain reads SAVISQKPSRDICQRGTSLTIQCQVDSQVTMMFWYRQQPGQSLTLIATANQGSEATYESGFVIDKFPISRPNLTFSTLTVSNMSPEDSSIYLCSLRGQTDQETQYFGPGTRLLVL.

The J gene is TRBJ2-1, the V gene TRBV11-3; TRBD1 aligns across 12 bases. Per germline, CDR1 SGHNT and CDR2 YENEEA. CDR3 size: 17 residues. Trimming took 6 bases from V and 6 from J; bases not matched to a gene: 12. The DNA for the CDR3 is TGTGCCAGCAGTTCTTCCCGGGGACAGGGGGCATTCAATGAGCAGTTCTTC. It encodes CASSSSRGQGAFNEQFF.

This clonotype came up many times. This chain uses TRBV20-1 with TRBJ2-5, with a possible D match to TRBD2 (5 bases). Germline CDR1 DFQATT, CDR2 SNEGSKA (reference sequence). The V gene lost 3 bases and the J gene lost 5 bases, with 13 bases spanning the gap. The CDR3 sequence is 13 residues long. The CDR3 region is CSARVPGGETQYF. DNA for the CDR3: TGCAGTGCTAGGGTCCCGGGCGGGGAGACCCAGTACTTC.

The V gene is TRBV15, the J gene TRBJ1-1; D possibly corresponds to TRBD1 (5 bases). This CDR3 has 12 residues. Germline V lookup: CDR1 LNHNV, CDR2 YYDKDF (reference sequence). V gave up 5 bases and J gave up 8 bases, with 12 bases separating them. CDR3: CATSVRGIEAFF. The CDR3 DNA sequence: TGTGCCACCAGCGTTCGGGGCATCGAAGCTTTCTTT.

The chain carries TRBV25-1 and TRBJ2-2; D remains ambiguous. Germline V gene data show CDR1 as MGHDK and CDR2 as SYGVNS. CDR3 size: 18 residues. Trimming took off 6 bases at V and 0 bases at J, with 20 bases between the two ends. CDR3 in DNA: TGTGCCAGCAGCCCACACGATGCAGCCAGTCCGAACACCGGGGAGCTGTTTTTT. Its translation is CASSPHDAASPNTGELFF.

The chain links TRBV4-1 to TRBJ2-1; the match to TRBD2 covers 12 bases. V gave up 3 bases and J gave up 1 base; unmatched junction bases: 7. The CDR3 consists of 18 residues. CDR1 and CDR2 (germline): MGHRA, YSYEKL. The CDR3 nucleotides read TGCGCCAGCAGCCACGTCCTAGCGGGGGGGCAGTCCTACAATGAGCAGTTCTTC. This translates into CASSHVLAGGQSYNEQFF.

The chain employs TRBV18 and TRBJ2-5; 11 bases are shared with TRBD2. The junction had 8 bases not matched to a gene; V was cut back by 4 bases and J by 4 bases. From germline, CDR1 is KGHSH and CDR2 LQKENI. This CDR3 contains 16 residues. CDR3 in amino acids: CASSLQSLAGVETQYF. CDR3 in DNA: TGTGCCAGCTCACTACAGTCACTAGCGGGAGTAGAGACCCAGTACTTC. Supplemented by reference TRBV18 and TRBJ2-5, the full variable domain reads NAGVMQNPRHLVRRRGQEARLRCSPMKGHSHVYWYRQLPEEGLKFMVYLQKENIIDESGMPKERFSAEFPKEGPSILRIQQVVRGDSAAYFCASSLQSLAGVETQYFGPGTRLLVL.

The genes are TRBV5-1 and TRBJ1-4, with 10 bases fitting TRBD1. Trimming took 4 bases from V and 2 from J; bases not matched to a gene: 8. Germline V gives CDR1 SGHRS, CDR2 YFSETQ. This CDR3 has 17 residues. The CDR3 region has the DNA TGCGCCAGCAGCCAAGGGACAGGGGTTTCGACTAATGAAAAACTGTTTTTT. Protein: CASSQGTGVSTNEKLFF.

This clonotype came up a few times. In DNA form, the CDR3 reads TGCAGTGCGTGGACAGGGGCCCGAAACGAGCAGTACTTC. The encoded protein is CSAWTGARNEQYF. The genes are TRBV20-1 and TRBJ2-7; 9 nucleotides line up with TRBD1. Germline CDR1 and CDR2: DFQATT and SNEGSKA (reference sequence). This CDR3 comprises 13 residues. J lost 5 bases, V lost 6 bases, and 8 bases had no gene match.

This clonotype appeared a few times. The J gene is TRBJ1-6, the V gene TRBV5-1; D unresolved. Trimming cost V 3 bases and J 11 bases, with 15 bases left between them. Germline CDR1 is SGHRS and CDR2 is YFSETQ. This CDR3 contains 14 residues. CDR3 protein: CASSSTRIGAPLHF. In DNA, the CDR3 is TGCGCCAGCAGCTCCACGAGGATCGGGGCACCCCTCCACTTT.

The V call is TRBV29-1, the J call TRBJ1-2; D gene uncertain. This CDR3 has 10 amino acids. The V end was cut by 7 bases, the J end by 13 bases, with 16 bases between. Germline V gives CDR1 SQVTM, CDR2 ANQGSEA. This CDR3 reads CSAWAAGLTF. The CDR3 bases are TGCAGCGCTTGGGCAGCCGGGCTCACCTTC.

This clonotype was picked up a small number of times. V is TRBV4-1 and J is TRBJ1-2; tentatively, D is TRBD1 (5 bases). Germline assignment: CDR1 MGHRA and CDR2 YSYEKL. The CDR3 totals 17 residues. V gave up 1 base and J gave up 8 bases, with 23 bases separating them. CDR3 bases: TGCGCCAGCAGCCAAGGAGGGAACCAGGGCGCTTTGCAGGGCTACACCTTC. It specifies CASSQGGNQGALQGYTF.

In its sample, this clonotype was seen a few times. This chain connects TRBV29-1 to TRBJ2-3, with D possibly being TRBD1 or TRBD2 (5 bases each). The CDR3 loop spans 17 amino acids. CDR1 and CDR2 (germline): SQVTM, ANQGSEA. V was cut by 1 base and J by 0 bases, with 17 bases left in between. The CDR3 DNA sequence: TGCAGCGTTGAAGGGGACCTCCGGATTCCTAGCACAGATACGCAGTATTTT. Its protein is CSVEGDLRIPSTDTQYF.

The chain uses TRBV10-2 and TRBJ2-7; D is uncertain. The CDR3 contains 10 residues. The ends were cut back, 3 bases at V and 9 bases at J, with 6 bases in the middle. Germline lookup yields CDR1 WSHSY and CDR2 SAAADI. The CDR3 protein is CASSDQVQYF. In DNA form, the CDR3 reads TGCGCCAGCAGTGACCAAGTGCAGTACTTC.

This clonotype was observed a handful of times. The rearrangement links TRBV6-9 to TRBJ2-5; D perhaps matches TRBD2 (6 bases). The germline V and J ends were trimmed by 2 bases and 5 bases, with 15 bases remaining between them. The CDR3 has 15 amino acids. Per germline, CDR1 MNHGY and CDR2 SVAAGI. In DNA, the CDR3 is TGTGCCAGCAGTTATGAGGCCCTAGGGACTGAGACCCAGTACTTC. Its protein is CASSYEALGTETQYF.

J is TRBJ1-2 and V is TRBV10-3; tentative D call: TRBD1 (5 bases). There are 15 residues in the CDR3. V was trimmed by 1 base and J by 4 bases, leaving 13 bases between them. The V gene's germline CDR1 is ENHRY and CDR2 SYGVKD. This CDR3 is CAISELAGYGYGYTF. CDR3 coding DNA: TGTGCCATCAGTGAGTTGGCAGGGTATGGCTATGGCTACACCTTC.

The V and J genes are TRBV10-3 and TRBJ2-5, with TRBD2 matching over 11 bases. The DNA end is a closer match to TRBJ2-7, so the J assignment may be wrong. Germline lookup yields CDR1 ENHRY and CDR2 SYGVKD. The CDR3 consists of 18 residues. The DNA of the CDR3 is TGTGCCATCAGTGAGGTCCTCCCCCGGACTAGCGGGTCAGGCGAGCAGTACTTC. It is translated as CAISEVLPRTSGSGEQYF.

This clonotype was seen only a few times. The junction and the germline gene differ at one end; a read error may be behind it. This chain links TRBV4-3 with TRBJ2-7; D gene uncertain. The CDR3 runs to 15 residues. Germline CDR1 and CDR2: LGHNA and YSLEER. The CDR3 DNA follows: TGCGCCAGCAGCCAAGACGCCCTATTTTCCTCCGAGCAGTACTTC. This gives the protein CASSQDALFSSEQYF.

This clonotype came up once. Without the conserved terminal phenylalanine or tryptophan, this CDR3 likely stems from a read error. The V gene is TRBV27, the J gene TRBJ2-4, with 7 bases fitting TRBD1. CDR3 length: 17 residues. J was trimmed by 2 bases and V by 4 bases; bases with no gene match: 11. The germline CDR1 and CDR2 sequences are MNHEY and SMNVEV (reference sequence). As DNA, the CDR3 is TGTGCCAGCAGTTCATACCCCAGACAGGGTCCCAAAAACATTCAGTACATC. Encoded protein: CASSSYPRQGPKNIQYI.

This clonotype was detected only a few times. This rearrangement joins TRBV15 to TRBJ2-5; 9 bases line up with TRBD2. Germline CDR1 LNHNV, CDR2 YYDKDF (reference sequence). The CDR3 has 15 amino acids. The ends lost 1 base at V and 2 bases at J; junction bases unmatched: 2. CDR3: CATSRGGGEQETQYF. As DNA, the CDR3 is TGTGCCACCAGCAGAGGCGGGGGGGAACAAGAGACCCAGTACTTC. Combining the CDR3 with reference TRBV15 and TRBJ2-5 gives the whole variable domain DAMVIQNPRYQVTQFGKPVTLSCSQTLNHNVMYWYQQKSSQAPKLLFHYYDKDFNNEADTPDNFQSRRPNTSFCFLDIRSPGLGDTAMYLCATSRGGGEQETQYFGPGTRLLVL.

This clonotype was observed a handful of times. The chain carries TRBV20-1 and TRBJ1-6; TRBD1 aligns across 7 bases. CDR1 and CDR2 from the germline V gene are DFQATT and SNEGSKA (reference sequence). The V gene end was trimmed by 2 bases and the J gene end by 7 bases; junction bases not matched to a gene: 8. This CDR3 spans 15 amino acids. CDR3 bases: TGCAGTGCTAGACCGACAGGGCGGCTGAATTCACCCCTCCACTTT. It encodes CSARPTGRLNSPLHF.